The 3 T cell receptor beta chains in this list originate from one sample, sequenced in a study of cytomegalovirus exposure and HLA in healthy donors. Use of 60 Vbeta and 13 Jbeta primers characterized the PCR. Here immunoSEQ multiplex PCR was the method, and the copy in TCRdb shows in-frame clones only, minus some. The sample has about 180,000 clones, around 80% seen once; the top ten hold around 7.3%. The sequencing sample was made of PBMCs. The receptors come from a man in his thirties or forties in good health and CMV-seropositive.

The chain carries TRBV18 and TRBJ1-6, with D possibly TRBD1 on 5 matching bases. Germline loops: CDR1 KGHSH, CDR2 LQKENI. The CDR3 loop spans 14 amino acids. The V gene lost 5 bases and the J gene lost 9 bases, with 14 bases spanning the gap. CDR3 protein: CASSYNVGGSPLHF. CDR3 sequence (DNA): TGTGCCAGCTCATATAATGTCGGGGGTTCACCCCTCCACTTT.

The rearrangement joins TRBV4-1 to TRBJ2-5, with D tentatively TRBD1 (5 bases). V was clipped by 4 bases and J by 2 bases, with 17 bases between them. The CDR3 runs 16 residues. Germline CDR1 is MGHRA and CDR2 is YSYEKL. This CDR3 reads CASSLSQGAVQETQYF. For the CDR3, the DNA is TGCGCCAGCAGCCTCAGCCAGGGCGCCGTGCAAGAGACCCAGTACTTC.

The chain joins TRBV4-1 to TRBJ1-3; D might be TRBD1 (5 bases). V was pared by 0 bases and J by 2 bases, with 8 bases between. The CDR3 has 15 residues. Germline V gene data show CDR1 as MGHRA and CDR2 as YSYEKL. CDR3 protein: CASSQEGLTGNTIYF. The CDR3 coding sequence is TGCGCCAGCAGCCAAGAGGGGCTTACTGGAAACACCATATATTTT.